This T cell receptor beta chain was found in a study of early T cells in non-severe SARS-CoV-2 infection (dated by TCRdb to about 2021). Context from the whole study: TCR sequencing used bulk RNA from unsorted whole blood, so alpha and beta chains could not be paired.

Summary of the overall study and its limitations: Matching against VDJdb was skewed toward anti-spike CD8 responses, likely underestimated virus-specific expansions, and missed private and CD4 specificities.

The study was a case-control design nested within a healthcare worker cohort in London, UK, with weekly nasopharyngeal swab PCR tests and blood sampling. Between 23 and 31 March 2020, the week of the UK lockdown, healthcare workers were enrolled and then followed up weekly for as long as 16 weeks. In this sample, this clonotype turned up a few times. Its antigen has not been determined. No qualities accompany the bases; no much larger clone lies one base away. The CDR3 contains 15 residues, cysteine and phenylalanine counted. The entry retains the CDR3 DNA only, 45 bases that are in frame from base 1. From V the trimming removes 6 bases and from J it removes 1 base, while the gene matches leave 7 bases of the junction unaccounted for. The germline V gene (reference sequence) specifies LNHDA as CDR1 and SQIVND as CDR2. The library relied on 5' RACE. The sequencer was a NextSeq 500. In the TCR library protocol, unique molecular identifiers were attached to individual cDNA molecules to correct for PCR bias and sequencing error. TCR alpha and beta chains were both sequenced, and the abundances of alpha and beta sequences in each sample were closely correlated with each other. On the authors' methods: Decombinator V4 was used to annotate the V gene, J gene and CDR3 of the TCR sequences. Expanded TCRs were defined as changing significantly between any two time points under a Poisson model with p below 0.0001. Abundances of TCRs were expressed as counts per million after normalisation to the total number of TCRs sequenced in each sample. MAIT TCRs were defined by TRAV1-2 paired with TRAJ12, TRAJ20 or TRAJ33, and iNKT TCRs by TRAV10 paired with TRAJ18. VDJdb, accessed 1 November 2021, was searched for CMV, EBV and SARS-CoV-2 annotated TCRs, excluding TCRs annotated for multiple antigens. TCRdb itself trimmed the public reads at Q25 with fastp, ran MiXCR and retained productive beta chains. CDR3 protein duplicates are merged, each entry listing the most common genes and DNA. Clone size and V and J calls follow TCRdb, not the original study. This sample is represented by 90,000 to 130,000 distinct CDR3 sequences; roughly 12% of them were singletons. The ten largest clones add up to approximately 3.5% of the sample.

This specimen was whole blood, taken at baseline. Recombination connected TRBV19 to TRBJ2-5, and 8 junction bases match TRBD1. The receptor was isolated from an adult who was a healthcare worker with PCR-confirmed SARS-CoV-2 infection or an uninfected control (not recorded which). At the DNA level, the sequence is TGTGCCAGTAGCCGGACAGGGACCCTCCAAGAGACCCAGTACTTC. Translated, it gives CASSRTGTLQETQYF.